The following is a T cell receptor (beta chain) sequence with its context. This record comes from a study of T-cell reconstitution after alpha-beta-depleted transplantation in children. CDR3 length equals 16 residues. Germline-derived CDR1 and CDR2 are LGHNA and YSLEER. V dropped 3 bases and J dropped 2; count of bases not matched to a gene: 6. Preparation of the TCRbeta library was carried out with unique molecular identifiers. TCRdb processed the PCR reads anew with MiXCR; each CDR3 protein has one entry. The sample contains some 530,000 distinct CDR3 sequences, approximately 12% of which appear only once.

Sequencing was performed on PBMCs from the stem cell graft donor, taken from the stem cell graft. The sequence came from a human donor who donated a stem cell graft to a child with combined immunodeficiency. The chain combines TRBV4-3 with TRBJ1-1; 10 bases line up with TRBD1. CDR3 sequence (DNA): TGCGCCAGCAGCCAGGGCCGGGACAGGGGAAACACTGAAGCTTTCTTT. Amino acids: CASSQGRDRGNTEAFF.